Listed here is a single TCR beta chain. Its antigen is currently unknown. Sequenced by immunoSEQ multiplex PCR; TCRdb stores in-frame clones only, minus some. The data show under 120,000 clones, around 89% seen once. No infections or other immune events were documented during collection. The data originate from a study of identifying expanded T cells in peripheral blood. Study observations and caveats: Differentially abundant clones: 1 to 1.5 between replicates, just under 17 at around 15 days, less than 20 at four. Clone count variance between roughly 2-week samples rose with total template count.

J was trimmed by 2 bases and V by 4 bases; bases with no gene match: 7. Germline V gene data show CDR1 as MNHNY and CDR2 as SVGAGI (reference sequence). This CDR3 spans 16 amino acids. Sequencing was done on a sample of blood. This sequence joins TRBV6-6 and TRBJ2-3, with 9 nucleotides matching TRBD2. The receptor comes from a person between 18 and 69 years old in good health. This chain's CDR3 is CASSSPGLASTDTQYF. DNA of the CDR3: TGTGCCAGCAGTTCACCGGGACTAGCTTCCACAGATACGCAGTATTTT.